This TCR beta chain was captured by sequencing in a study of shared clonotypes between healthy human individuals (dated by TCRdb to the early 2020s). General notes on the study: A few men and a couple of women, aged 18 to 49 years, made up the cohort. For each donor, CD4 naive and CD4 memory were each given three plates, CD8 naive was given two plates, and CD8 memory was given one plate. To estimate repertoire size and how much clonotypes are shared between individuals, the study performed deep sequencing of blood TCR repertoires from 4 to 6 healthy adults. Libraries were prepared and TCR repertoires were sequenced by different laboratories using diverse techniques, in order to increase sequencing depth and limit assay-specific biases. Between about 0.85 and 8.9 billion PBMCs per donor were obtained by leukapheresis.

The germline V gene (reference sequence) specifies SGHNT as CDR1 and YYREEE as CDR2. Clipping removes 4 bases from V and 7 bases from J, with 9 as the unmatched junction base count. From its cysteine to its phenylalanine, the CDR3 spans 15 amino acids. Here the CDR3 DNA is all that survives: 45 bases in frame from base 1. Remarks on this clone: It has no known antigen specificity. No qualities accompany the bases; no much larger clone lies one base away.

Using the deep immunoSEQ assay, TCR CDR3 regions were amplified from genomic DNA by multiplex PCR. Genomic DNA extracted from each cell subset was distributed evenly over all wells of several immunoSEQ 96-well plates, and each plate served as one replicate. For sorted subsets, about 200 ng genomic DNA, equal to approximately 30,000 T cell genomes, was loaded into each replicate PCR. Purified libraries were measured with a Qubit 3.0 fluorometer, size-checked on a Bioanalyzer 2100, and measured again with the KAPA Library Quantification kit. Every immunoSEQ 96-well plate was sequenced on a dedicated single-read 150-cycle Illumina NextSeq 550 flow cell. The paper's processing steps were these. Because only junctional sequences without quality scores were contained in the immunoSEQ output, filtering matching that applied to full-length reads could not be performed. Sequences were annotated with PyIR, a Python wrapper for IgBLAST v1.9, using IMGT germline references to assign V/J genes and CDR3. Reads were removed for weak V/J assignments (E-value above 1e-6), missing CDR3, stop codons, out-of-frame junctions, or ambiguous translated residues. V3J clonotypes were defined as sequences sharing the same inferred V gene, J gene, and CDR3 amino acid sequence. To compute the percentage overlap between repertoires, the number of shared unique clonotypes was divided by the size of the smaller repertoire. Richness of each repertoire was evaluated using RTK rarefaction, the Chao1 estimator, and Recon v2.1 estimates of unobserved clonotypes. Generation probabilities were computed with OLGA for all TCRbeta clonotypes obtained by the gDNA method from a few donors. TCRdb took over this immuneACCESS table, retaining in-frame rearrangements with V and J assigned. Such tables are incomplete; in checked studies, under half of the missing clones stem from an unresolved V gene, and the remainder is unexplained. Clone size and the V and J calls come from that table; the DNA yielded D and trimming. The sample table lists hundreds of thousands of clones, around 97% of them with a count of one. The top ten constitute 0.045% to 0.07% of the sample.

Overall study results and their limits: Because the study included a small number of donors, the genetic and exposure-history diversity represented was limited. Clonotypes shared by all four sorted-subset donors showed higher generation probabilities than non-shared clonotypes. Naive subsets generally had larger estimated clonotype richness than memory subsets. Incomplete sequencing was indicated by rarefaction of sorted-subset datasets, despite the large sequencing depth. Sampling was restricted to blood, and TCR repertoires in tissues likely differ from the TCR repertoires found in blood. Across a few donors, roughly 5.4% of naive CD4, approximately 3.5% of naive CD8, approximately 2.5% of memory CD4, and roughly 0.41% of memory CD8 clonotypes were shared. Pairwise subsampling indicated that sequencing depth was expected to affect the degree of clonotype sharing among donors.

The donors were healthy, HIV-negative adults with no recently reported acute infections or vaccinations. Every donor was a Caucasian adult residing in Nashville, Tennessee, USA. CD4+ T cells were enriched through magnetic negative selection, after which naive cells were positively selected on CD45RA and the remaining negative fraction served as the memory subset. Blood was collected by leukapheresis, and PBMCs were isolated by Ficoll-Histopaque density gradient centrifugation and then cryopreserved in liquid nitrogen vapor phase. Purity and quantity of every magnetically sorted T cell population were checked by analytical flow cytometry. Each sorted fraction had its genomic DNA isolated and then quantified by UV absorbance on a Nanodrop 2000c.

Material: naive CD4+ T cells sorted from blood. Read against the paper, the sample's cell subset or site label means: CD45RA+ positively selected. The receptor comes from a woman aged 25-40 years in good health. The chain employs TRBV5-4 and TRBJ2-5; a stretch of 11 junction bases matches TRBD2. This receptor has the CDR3 CASSTGTSGGGTQYF. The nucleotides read TGTGCCAGCAGCACCGGGACTAGCGGAGGCGGGACCCAGTACTTC.